The TCR beta chain under discussion was sequenced for a study of control samples from healthy donors and cancer patients (dated by TCRdb to about 2020). The CDR3 runs 15 amino acids, cysteine and phenylalanine included. Here the CDR3 DNA is all that survives: 45 bases in frame from base 1. Between the V and J ends, shortened by 3 bases and 4 bases respectively, the junction contains 15 bases. From a lookup of the germline V gene, CDR1 and CDR2 are MDHEN and SYDVKM. Library generation was performed with the immunoSEQ multiplex PCR assay. Here the immuneACCESS table is served through TCRdb, limited to in-frame sequences with V and J called. Missing clones are a known gap in these copies; in checked studies unresolved V genes cover under half, and the rest lacks a known reason. The sample includes 230,000 or so clones, with around 94% observed a single time. The ten biggest clones cover more than 1.3% of the sample.

Concerning this clone itself: It has no known antigen specificity. Qualities for individual bases were not recorded, and no much larger clone is one base off.

Sequencing input: blood. The chain was built from TRBV28 and TRBJ1-2; the D gene is perhaps TRBD1, from 6 matching bases. The clonotype originates from a man in his fifties or sixties in good health. The CDR3 has the sequence CASSFPDRSSYGYTF. The DNA is as follows: TGTGCCAGCAGTTTTCCAGACAGGTCTTCCTATGGCTACACCTTC.